This T cell receptor beta chain derives from a study of beta chain features in type 1 diabetes. The CDR3 totals 11 residues. The J segment lost 8 bases and the V segment lost 9 bases, leaving 1 base of the junction unmatched. Per germline, CDR1 SNHLY and CDR2 FYNNEI. Expressed TCRB transcripts were sequenced because the entire RNA isolate underwent reverse transcription. Measured with immunoSEQ multiplex PCR; TCRdb has only the in-frame clones, and not every one. This table holds nearly 250,000 clones, approximately 70% found once. This sequence joins TRBV2 and TRBJ1-6; 7 bases match TRBD1. The sample was naive CD4+ T cells from blood. The clonotype was recovered from a man aged 25-45 years in good health. DNA of the CDR3: TGTGCCAGTGGGACAGATTCACCCCTCCACTTT. This encodes CASGTDSPLHF. The full variable domain, its missing parts supplied by reference TRBV2 and TRBJ1-6, is EPEVTQTPSHQVTQMGQEVILRCVPISNHLYFYWYRQILGQKVEFLVSFYNNEISEKSEIFDDQFSVERPDGSNFTLKIRSTKLEDSAMYFCASGTDSPLHFGNGTRLTVT.